This T cell receptor beta chain was identified during a study of blood T cell repertoires in COVID-19. Study context: PBMCs, B-cell-depleted T cells, or T cells were the source of the cDNA or gDNA that made up the material.

The protocol was immunoSEQ multiplex PCR, while the TCRdb copy is restricted to in-frame clones and leaves out a portion. The sample consists of approximately 280,000 clones, approximately 80% of them appearing once. Germline V gene data show CDR1 as SGHAT and CDR2 as FQNNGV. CDR3 length equals 14 residues. Trimming took off 1 base at V and 2 bases at J, with 8 bases between the two ends. The sample taken for sequencing was PBMCs or T cells enriched from blood (not recorded which). V and J are TRBV11-2 and TRBJ1-2, with D possibly TRBD1 on 5 matching bases. The receptor was derived from a man aged 40-50 years who had been exposed to COVID-19. The CDR3 loop reads CASSLAGGNYGYTF. The CDR3 DNA is TGTGCCAGCAGCTTAGCGGGGGGGAACTATGGCTACACCTTC. The whole variable domain, remainder taken from reference TRBV11-2 and TRBJ1-2, is EAGVAQSPRYKIIEKRQSVAFWCNPISGHATLYWYQQILGQGPKLLIQFQNNGVVDDSQLPKDRFSAERLKGVDSTLKIQPAKLEDSAVYLCASSLAGGNYGYTFGSGTRLTVV.